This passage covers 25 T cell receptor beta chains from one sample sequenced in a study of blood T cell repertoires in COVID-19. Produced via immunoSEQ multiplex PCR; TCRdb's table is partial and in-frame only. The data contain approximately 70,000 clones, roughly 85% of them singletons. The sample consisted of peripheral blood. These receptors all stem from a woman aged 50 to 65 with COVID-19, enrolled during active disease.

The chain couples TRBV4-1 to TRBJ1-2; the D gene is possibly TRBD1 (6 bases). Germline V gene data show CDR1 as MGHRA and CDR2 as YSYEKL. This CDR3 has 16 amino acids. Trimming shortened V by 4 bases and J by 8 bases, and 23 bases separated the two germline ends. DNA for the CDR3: TGCGCCAGCAGCCGGACCGGAACAGACAGGTTTAGCGGCTACACCTTC. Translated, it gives CASSRTGTDRFSGYTF.

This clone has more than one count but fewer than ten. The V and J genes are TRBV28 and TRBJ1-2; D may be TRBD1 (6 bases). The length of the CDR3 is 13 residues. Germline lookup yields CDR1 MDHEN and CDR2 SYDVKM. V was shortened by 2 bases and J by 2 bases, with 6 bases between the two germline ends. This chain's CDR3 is CASSLGTNYGYTF. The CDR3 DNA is TGTGCCAGCAGTTTAGGGACAAACTATGGCTACACCTTC.

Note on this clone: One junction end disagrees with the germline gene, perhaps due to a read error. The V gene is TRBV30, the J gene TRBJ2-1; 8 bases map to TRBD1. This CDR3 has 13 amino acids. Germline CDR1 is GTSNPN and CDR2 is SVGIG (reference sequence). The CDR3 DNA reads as TGTGCCTGGAGTGTACTTGAGACAGGGGAACTAGTCTTC. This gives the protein CAWSVLETGELVF.

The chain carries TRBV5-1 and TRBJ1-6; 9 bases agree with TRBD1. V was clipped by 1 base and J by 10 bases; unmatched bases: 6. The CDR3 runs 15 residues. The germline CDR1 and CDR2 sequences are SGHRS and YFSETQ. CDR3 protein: CASSLTGQGISPLHF. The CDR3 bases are TGCGCCAGCAGCTTGACGGGACAGGGAATATCACCCCTCCACTTT. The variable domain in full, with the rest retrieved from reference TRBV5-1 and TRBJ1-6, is KAGVTQTPRYLIKTRGQQVTLSCSPISGHRSVSWYQQTPGQGLQFLFEYFSETQRNKGNFPGRFSGRQFSNSRSEMNVSTLELGDSALYLCASSLTGQGISPLHFGNGTRLTVT.

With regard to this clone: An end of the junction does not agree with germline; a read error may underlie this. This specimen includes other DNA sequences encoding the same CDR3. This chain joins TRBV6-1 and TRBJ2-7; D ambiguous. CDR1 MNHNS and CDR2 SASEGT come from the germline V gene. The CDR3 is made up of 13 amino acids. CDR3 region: CASSEPPVYEQYF. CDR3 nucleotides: TGTGCTAGCAGTGAACCCCCCGTCTACGAGCAGTACTTC.

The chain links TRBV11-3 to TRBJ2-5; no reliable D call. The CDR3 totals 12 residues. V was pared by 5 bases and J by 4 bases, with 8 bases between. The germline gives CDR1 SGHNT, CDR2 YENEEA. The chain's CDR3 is CASSPPRETQYF. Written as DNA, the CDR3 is TGTGCCAGCAGCCCCCCTCGAGAGACCCAGTACTTC.

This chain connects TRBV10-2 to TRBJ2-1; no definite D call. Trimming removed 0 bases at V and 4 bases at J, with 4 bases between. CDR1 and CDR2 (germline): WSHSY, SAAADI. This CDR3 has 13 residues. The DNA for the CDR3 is TGCGCCAGCAGTGAGTCCTTATACAATGAGCAGTTCTTC. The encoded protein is CASSESLYNEQFF.

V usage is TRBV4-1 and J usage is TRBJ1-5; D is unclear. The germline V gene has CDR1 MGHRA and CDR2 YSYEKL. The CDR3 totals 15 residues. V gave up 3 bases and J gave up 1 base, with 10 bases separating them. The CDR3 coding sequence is TGCGCCAGCAGCCATACCGCCCGGAGCAATCAGCCCCAGCATTTT. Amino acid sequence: CASSHTARSNQPQHF.

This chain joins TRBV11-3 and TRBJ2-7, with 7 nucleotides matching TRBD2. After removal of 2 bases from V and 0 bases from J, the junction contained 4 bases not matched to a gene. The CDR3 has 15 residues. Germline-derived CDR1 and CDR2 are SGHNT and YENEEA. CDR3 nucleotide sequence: TGTGCCAGCAGCTTATACGCGGGAGTCTCCTACGAGCAGTACTTC. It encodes CASSLYAGVSYEQYF.

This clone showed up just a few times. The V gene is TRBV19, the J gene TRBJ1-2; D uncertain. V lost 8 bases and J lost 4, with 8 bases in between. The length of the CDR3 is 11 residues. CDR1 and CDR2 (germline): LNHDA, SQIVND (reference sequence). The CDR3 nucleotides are TGTGCCAGTCAAAGCTTCTATGGCTACACCTTC. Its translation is CASQSFYGYTF.

CDR3 sequence (DNA): TGTGCCACCAGTGATTCGGGCAGGGGGAACTATGGCTACACCTTC. Amino acid sequence: CATSDSGRGNYGYTF. The chain couples TRBV24-1 to TRBJ1-2; 7 nucleotides line up with TRBD1. From germline, CDR1 is KGHDR and CDR2 SFDVKD. After removal of 2 bases from V and 2 bases from J, the junction contained 4 bases not matched to a gene. The length of the CDR3 is 15 residues.

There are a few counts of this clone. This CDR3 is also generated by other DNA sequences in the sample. The CDR3 loop reads CASSLLSTSNTGELFF. The CDR3 DNA is TGTGCCAGCAGTTTACTATCTACTTCGAACACCGGGGAGCTGTTTTTT. The genes are TRBV28 and TRBJ2-2; D is undetermined. Germline lookup yields CDR1 MDHEN and CDR2 SYDVKM. CDR3 length: 16 residues. V was trimmed by 2 bases and J by 0 bases, leaving 10 bases between them.

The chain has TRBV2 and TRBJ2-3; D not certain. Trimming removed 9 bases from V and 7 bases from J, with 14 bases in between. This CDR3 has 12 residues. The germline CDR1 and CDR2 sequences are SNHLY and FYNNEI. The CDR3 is CARATLKNTQYF. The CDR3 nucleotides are TGTGCCAGAGCTACTTTAAAGAATACGCAGTATTTT.

The CDR3: CASSLYPETGFSPLHF. CDR3 bases: TGTGCCAGCAGTTTATATCCCGAGACAGGATTCTCACCCCTCCACTTT. This chain joins TRBV28 and TRBJ1-6; TRBD1 is a possible D gene (6 bases). V shed 1 base and J shed 10 bases, with 17 bases lying between them. The CDR3 runs 16 residues. CDR1 MDHEN and CDR2 SYDVKM come from the germline V gene. Filled out from reference TRBV28 and TRBJ1-6, the complete variable domain reads DVKVTQSSRYLVKRTGEKVFLECVQDMDHENMFWYRQDPGLGLRLIYFSYDVKMKEKGDIPEGYSVSREKKERFSLILESASTNQTSMYLCASSLYPETGFSPLHFGNGTRLTVT.

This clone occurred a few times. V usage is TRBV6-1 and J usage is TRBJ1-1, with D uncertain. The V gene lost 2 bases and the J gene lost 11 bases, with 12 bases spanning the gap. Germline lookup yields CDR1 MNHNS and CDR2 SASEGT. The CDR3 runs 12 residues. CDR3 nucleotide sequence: TGTGCCAGCAGTGAATTGGGGAGAGAGGCTTTCTTT. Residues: CASSELGREAFF.

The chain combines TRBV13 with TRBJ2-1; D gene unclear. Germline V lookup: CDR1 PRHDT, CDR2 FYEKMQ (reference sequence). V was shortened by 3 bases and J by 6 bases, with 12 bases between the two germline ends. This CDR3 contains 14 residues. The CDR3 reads CASSFKLNPNEQFF. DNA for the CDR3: TGTGCCAGCAGCTTCAAGCTTAACCCCAATGAGCAGTTCTTC.

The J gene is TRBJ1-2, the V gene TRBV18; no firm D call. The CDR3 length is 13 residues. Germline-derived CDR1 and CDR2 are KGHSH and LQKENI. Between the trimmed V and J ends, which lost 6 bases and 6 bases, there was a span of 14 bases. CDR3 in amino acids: CASSPIERDGYTF. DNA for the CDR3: TGTGCCAGCTCTCCCATAGAAAGAGATGGCTACACCTTC.

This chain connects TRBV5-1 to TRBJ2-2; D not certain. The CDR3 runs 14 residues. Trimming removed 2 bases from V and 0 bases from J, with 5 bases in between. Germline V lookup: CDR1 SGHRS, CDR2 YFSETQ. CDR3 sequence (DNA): TGCGCCAGCAGCTTCCTTACGAACACCGGGGAGCTGTTTTTT. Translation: CASSFLTNTGELFF.

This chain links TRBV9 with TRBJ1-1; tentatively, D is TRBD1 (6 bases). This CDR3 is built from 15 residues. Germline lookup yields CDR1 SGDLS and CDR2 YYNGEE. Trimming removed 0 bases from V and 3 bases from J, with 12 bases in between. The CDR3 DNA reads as TGTGCCAGCAGCGTAGATGGGGGCGCGTACACTGAAGCTTTCTTT. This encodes CASSVDGGAYTEAFF.

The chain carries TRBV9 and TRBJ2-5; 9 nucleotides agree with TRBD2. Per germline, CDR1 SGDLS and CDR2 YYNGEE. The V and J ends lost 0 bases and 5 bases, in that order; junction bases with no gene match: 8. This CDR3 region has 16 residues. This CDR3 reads CASSVAGGRAGETQYF. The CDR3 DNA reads TGTGCCAGCAGCGTAGCTGGCGGGAGGGCGGGGGAGACCCAGTACTTC.

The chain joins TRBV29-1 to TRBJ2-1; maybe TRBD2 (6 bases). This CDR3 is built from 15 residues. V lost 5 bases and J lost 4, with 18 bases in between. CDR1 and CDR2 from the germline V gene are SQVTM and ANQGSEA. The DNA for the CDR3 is TGCAGCGTTTATGTTTGGGGCGGGAATTACAATGAGCAGTTCTTC. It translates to CSVYVWGGNYNEQFF.

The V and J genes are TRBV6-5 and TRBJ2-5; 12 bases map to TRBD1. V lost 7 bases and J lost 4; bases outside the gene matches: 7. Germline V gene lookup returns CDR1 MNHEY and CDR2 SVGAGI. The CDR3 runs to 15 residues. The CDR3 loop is CASIPGQGARETQYF. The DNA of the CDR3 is TGTGCCAGCATCCCGGGACAGGGGGCCAGAGAGACCCAGTACTTC.

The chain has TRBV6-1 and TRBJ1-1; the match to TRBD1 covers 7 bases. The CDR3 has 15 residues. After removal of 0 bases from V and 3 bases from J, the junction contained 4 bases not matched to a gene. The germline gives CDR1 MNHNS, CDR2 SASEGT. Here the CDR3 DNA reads TGTGCCAGCAGTGAAGCCCCAGGGGGGTACACTGAAGCTTTCTTT. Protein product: CASSEAPGGYTEAFF.

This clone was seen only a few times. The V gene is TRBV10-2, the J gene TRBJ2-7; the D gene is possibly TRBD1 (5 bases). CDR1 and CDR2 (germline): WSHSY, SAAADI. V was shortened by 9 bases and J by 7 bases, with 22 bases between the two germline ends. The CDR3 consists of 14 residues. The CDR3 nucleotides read TGCGCCAGTAATTCAGGCAGGGCAAGAGAGGAGCAGTACTTC. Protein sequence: CASNSGRAREEQYF.

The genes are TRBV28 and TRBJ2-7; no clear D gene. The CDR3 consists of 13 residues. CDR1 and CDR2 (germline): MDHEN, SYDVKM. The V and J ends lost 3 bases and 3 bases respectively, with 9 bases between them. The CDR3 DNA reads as TGTGCCAGCAGTTTGGTCAGATTCTACGAGCAGTACTTC. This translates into CASSLVRFYEQYF.